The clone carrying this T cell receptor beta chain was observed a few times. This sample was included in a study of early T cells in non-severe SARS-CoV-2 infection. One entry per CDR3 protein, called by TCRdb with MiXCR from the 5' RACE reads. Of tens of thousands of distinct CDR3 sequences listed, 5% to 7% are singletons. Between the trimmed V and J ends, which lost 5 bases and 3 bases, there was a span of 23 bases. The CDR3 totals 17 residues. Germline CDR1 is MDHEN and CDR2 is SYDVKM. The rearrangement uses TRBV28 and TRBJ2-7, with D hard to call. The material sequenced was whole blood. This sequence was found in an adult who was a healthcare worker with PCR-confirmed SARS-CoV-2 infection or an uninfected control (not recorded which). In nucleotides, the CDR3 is TGTGCCAGCAGTCCCCTTATCCGAGTCGAGCAGGACTACGAGCAGTACTTC. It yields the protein CASSPLIRVEQDYEQYF.